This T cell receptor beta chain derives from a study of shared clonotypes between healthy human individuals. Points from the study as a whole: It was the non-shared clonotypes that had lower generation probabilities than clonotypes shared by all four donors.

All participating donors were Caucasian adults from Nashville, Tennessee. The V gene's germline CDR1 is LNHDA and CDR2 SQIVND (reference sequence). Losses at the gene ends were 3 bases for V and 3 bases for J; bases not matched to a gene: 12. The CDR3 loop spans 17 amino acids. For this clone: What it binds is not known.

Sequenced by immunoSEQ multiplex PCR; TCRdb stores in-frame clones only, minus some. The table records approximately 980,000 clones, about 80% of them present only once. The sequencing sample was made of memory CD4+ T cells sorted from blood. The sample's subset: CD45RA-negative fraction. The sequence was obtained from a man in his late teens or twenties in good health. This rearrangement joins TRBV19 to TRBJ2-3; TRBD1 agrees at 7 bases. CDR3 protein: CASSIGISNRGTDTQYF. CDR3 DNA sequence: TGTGCCAGTAGTATCGGTATATCGAACAGGGGAACAGATACGCAGTATTTT.